This T cell receptor (beta chain) was captured in a study of regulatory T cells in long-lasting Graves disease. At least ten counts were recorded for this clonotype. To make TCR beta libraries, researchers used iRepertoire HTBI primers and Arm-PCR of CDR3 regions. Original data processing: Throughout the samples, researchers identified around 65 TRBV and 14 TRBJ segments. TCRdb re-called the multiplex PCR reads with MiXCR, one entry per CDR3 protein. The V and J calls come from TCRdb's annotation, not from the publication. Seen here are about 430,000 distinct CDR3 sequences, approximately 22% observed once, and the top ten hold more than 13%. The germline V and J ends were trimmed by 3 bases and 0 bases, with 11 bases remaining between them. In germline, CDR1 is SGHVS, CDR2 FQNEAQ. The CDR3 is 15 residues long. Sample time point: persistent/refractory GD, antithyroid drugs over 5 years with positive TRAb. PBMC RNA served as the TCR library source. In Xi'an, China, an endocrinology department was the source of patients.

V gene TRBV7-8 combines with J gene TRBJ1-1; D is possibly TRBD1 (5 bases). The material sequenced was peripheral blood mononuclear cells (PBMCs), taken when the disease was refractory, from a patient treated with antithyroid drugs. This TCR came from a female donor with Graves disease. CDR3 amino acids: CASSLDTYMNTEAFF. CDR3 nucleotide sequence: TGTGCCAGCAGCTTGGACACCTACATGAACACTGAAGCTTTCTTT.